This T cell receptor (beta chain) was sequenced in a study of shared clonotypes between healthy human individuals. V lost 6 bases, J lost 6 bases, and 14 bases lay in between. The CDR3 totals 14 residues. Per germline, CDR1 SGHTA and CDR2 FQGTGA. The data were produced by immunoSEQ multiplex PCR, yet TCRdb's version contains in-frame clones alone and is incomplete. Of about 2.3 million clones listed, just under 95% were seen once; the top ten hold about 0.41%. Sequencing was carried out using naive CD4+ T cells from PBMCs. The sample's subset: CD45RA+ positively selected. The receptor comes from a man between 18 and 29 years old in good health. Some clones in this sample may be carry-over from other donors' samples. V usage is TRBV7-3 and J usage is TRBJ2-2; D unresolved. CDR3 residues: CASRPGPAAGELFF. The CDR3 nucleotides are TGTGCCAGCAGGCCTGGACCGGCCGCCGGGGAGCTGTTTTTT.